The clone carrying this T cell receptor (beta chain) was seen once. What it binds is not known. The CDR3 spans 13 residues. Trimming took 8 bases from V and 3 from J, leaving 13 bases between them. CDR1 ENHRY and CDR2 SYGVKD come from the germline V gene. The sample comes from a study of T cells in tumors after PD-1 blockade. Background on the study: Treatment was either pembrolizumab 200 mg every 3 weeks or cemiplimab 350 mg every 2 weeks. A subset received ongoing vismodegib 150 mg daily alongside anti-PD-1 therapy. General study results and limits: Some novel exhausted tumor clones appeared in pre-treatment blood, suggesting peripheral recruitment.

Input was roughly 550 ng to 6,500 ng of genomic DNA from tumor or blood. TCRdb's table, derived via immunoSEQ multiplex PCR, lists solely in-frame clones and lacks some. This sample has some 66,000 clones; roughly 70% occur once, and the top ten carry approximately 4.5%. The J gene is TRBJ1-1, the V gene TRBV10-3; a weak D match, TRBD1 (6 bases). The specimen was PBMCs, collected after anti-PD-1 treatment. This TCR came from a human donor with basal cell carcinoma. Here the CDR3 DNA reads TGTGCCATCGAAGGGGGAAATCACACTGAAGCTTTCTTT. This codes for CAIEGGNHTEAFF.